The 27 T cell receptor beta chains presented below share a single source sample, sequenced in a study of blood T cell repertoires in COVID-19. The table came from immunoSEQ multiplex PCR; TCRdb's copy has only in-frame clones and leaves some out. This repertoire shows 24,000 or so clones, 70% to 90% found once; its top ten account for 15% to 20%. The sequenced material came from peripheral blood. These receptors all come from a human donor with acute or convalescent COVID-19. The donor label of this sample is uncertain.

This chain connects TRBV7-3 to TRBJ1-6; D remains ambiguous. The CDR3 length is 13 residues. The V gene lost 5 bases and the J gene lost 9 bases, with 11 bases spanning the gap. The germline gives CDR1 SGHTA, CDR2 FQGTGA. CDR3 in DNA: TGTGCCAGCAGCCCCTCTTCCGGTTCACCCCTCCACTTT. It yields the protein CASSPSSGSPLHF. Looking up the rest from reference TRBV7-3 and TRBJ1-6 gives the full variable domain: GAGVSQTPSNKVTEKGKYVELRCDPISGHTALYWYRQSLGQGPEFLIYFQGTGAADDSGLPNDRFFAVRPEGSVSTLKIQRTERGDSAVYLCASSPSSGSPLHFGNGTRLTVT.

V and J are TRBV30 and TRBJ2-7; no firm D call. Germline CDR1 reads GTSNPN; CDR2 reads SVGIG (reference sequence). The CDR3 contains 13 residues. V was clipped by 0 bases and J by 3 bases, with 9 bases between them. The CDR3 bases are TGTGCCTGGAGTGTCGGGTCGAACTACGAGCAGTACTTC. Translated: CAWSVGSNYEQYF.

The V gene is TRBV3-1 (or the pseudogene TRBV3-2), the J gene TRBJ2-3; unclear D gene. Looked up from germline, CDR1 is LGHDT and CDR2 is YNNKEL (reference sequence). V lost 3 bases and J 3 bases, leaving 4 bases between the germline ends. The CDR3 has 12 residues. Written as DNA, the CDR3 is TGTGCCAGCAGCCATCGGACAGATACGCAGTATTTT. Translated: CASSHRTDTQYF.

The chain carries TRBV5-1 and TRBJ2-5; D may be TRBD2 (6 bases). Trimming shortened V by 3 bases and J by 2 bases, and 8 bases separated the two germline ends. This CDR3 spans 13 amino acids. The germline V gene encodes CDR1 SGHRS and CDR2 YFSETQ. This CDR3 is CASSSEGQETQYF. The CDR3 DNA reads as TGCGCCAGCAGCTCGGAGGGACAAGAGACCCAGTACTTC.

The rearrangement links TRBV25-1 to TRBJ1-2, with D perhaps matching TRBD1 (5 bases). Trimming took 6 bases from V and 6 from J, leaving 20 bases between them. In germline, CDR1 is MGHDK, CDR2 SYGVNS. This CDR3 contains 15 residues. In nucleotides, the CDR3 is TGTGCCAGCAGCCTCGTTGACGGGGGTTTGAATGGCTACACCTTC. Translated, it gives CASSLVDGGLNGYTF.

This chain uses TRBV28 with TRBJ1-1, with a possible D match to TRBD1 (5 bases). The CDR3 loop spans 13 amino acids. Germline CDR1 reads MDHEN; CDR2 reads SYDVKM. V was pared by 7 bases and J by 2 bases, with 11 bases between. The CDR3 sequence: CASTETENTEAFF. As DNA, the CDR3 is TGTGCCAGCACTGAGACAGAAAACACTGAAGCTTTCTTT.

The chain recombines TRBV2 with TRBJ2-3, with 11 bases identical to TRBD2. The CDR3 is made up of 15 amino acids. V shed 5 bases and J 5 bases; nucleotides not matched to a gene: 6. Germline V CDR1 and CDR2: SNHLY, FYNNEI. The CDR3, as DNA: TGTGCCAGCAGTAAACTAGCGGGGGTTTTAGATACGCAGTATTTT. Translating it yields CASSKLAGVLDTQYF.

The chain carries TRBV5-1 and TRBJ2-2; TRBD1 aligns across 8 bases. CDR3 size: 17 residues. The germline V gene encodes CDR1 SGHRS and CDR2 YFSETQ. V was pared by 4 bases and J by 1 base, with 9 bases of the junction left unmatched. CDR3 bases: TGCGCCAGCAGCCGAGATTTGGGGACAGGGAACACCGGGGAGCTGTTTTTT. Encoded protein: CASSRDLGTGNTGELFF.

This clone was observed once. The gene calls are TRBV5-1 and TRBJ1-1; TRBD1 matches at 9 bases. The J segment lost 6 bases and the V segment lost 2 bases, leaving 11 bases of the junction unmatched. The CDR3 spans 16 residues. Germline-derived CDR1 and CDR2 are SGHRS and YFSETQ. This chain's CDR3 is CASSLDRGYDGSEAFF. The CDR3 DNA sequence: TGCGCCAGCAGCTTAGACAGGGGGTATGATGGTTCTGAAGCTTTCTTT.

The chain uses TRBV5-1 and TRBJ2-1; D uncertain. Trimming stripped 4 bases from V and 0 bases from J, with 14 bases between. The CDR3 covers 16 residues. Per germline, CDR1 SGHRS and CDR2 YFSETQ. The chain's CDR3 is CASSPPSTSSYNEQFF. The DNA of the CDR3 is TGCGCCAGCAGCCCCCCGAGTACGAGCTCCTACAATGAGCAGTTCTTC.

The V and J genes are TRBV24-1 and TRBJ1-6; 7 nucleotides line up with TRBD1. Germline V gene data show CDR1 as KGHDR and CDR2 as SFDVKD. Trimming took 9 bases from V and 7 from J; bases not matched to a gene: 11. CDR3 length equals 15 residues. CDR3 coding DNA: TGTGCCACCCCGTACAGGGGTGGAGTGAATTCACCCCTCCACTTT. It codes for CATPYRGGVNSPLHF.

Here the CDR3 DNA reads TGCGCCAGCAGTGGACTAGCGGGAGGAGGGGAGCAGTACTTC. Translating it yields CASSGLAGGGEQYF. J is TRBJ2-7 and V is TRBV5-1; TRBD2 agrees at 14 bases. The J segment lost 7 bases and the V segment lost 5 bases, leaving 5 bases of the junction unmatched. The CDR3 loop spans 14 amino acids. Germline loops: CDR1 SGHRS, CDR2 YFSETQ. Combining the CDR3 with reference TRBV5-1 and TRBJ2-7 gives the whole variable domain KAGVTQTPRYLIKTRGQQVTLSCSPISGHRSVSWYQQTPGQGLQFLFEYFSETQRNKGNFPGRFSGRQFSNSRSEMNVSTLELGDSALYLCASSGLAGGGEQYFGPGTRLTVT.

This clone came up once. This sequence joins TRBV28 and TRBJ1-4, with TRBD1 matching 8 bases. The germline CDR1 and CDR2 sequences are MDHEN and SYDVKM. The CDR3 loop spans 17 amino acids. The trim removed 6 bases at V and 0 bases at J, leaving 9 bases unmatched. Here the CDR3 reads CASSGQGPYATNEKLFF. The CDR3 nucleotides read TGTGCCAGCAGCGGACAGGGACCCTATGCAACTAATGAAAAACTGTTTTTT.

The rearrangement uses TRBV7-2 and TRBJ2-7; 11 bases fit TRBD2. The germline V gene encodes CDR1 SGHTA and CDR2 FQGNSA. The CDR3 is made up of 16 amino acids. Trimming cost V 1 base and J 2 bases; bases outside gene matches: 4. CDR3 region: CASSLEATSGTYEQYF. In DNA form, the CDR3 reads TGTGCCAGCAGCTTAGAGGCGACTAGCGGGACCTACGAGCAGTACTTC.

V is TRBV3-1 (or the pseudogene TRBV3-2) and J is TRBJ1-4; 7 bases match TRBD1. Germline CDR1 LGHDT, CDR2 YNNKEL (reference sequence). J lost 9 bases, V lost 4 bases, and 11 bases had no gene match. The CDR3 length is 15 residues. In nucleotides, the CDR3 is TGTGCCAGCAGCCCCACCCGAACAGGGGCCCAAAAACTGTTTTTT. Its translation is CASSPTRTGAQKLFF.

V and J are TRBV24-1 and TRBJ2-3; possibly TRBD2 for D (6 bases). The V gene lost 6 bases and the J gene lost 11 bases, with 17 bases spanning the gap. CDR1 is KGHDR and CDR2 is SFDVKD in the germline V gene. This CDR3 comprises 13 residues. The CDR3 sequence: CATSREMDARQYF. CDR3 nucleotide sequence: TGTGCCACCAGTCGGGAGATGGACGCGAGGCAGTATTTT.

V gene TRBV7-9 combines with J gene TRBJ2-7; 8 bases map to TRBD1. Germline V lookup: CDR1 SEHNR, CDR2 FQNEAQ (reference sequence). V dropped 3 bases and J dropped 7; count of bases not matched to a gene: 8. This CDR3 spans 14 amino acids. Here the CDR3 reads CASSFGQGWREQYF. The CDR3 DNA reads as TGTGCCAGCAGCTTTGGACAGGGTTGGAGGGAGCAGTACTTC. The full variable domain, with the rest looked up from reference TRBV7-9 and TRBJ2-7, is DTGVSQNPRHKITKRGQNVTFRCDPISEHNRLYWYRQTLGQGPEFLTYFQNEAQLEKSRLLSDRFSAERPKGSFSTLEIQRTEQGDSAMYLCASSFGQGWREQYFGPGTRLTVT.

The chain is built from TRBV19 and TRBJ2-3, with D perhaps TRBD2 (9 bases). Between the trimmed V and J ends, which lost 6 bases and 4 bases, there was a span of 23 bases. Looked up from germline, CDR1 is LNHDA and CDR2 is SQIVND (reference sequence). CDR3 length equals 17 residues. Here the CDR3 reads CASRDRAPSGNPDTQYF. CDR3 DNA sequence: TGTGCCAGTAGGGACAGGGCCCCTAGCGGGAACCCAGATACGCAGTATTTT.

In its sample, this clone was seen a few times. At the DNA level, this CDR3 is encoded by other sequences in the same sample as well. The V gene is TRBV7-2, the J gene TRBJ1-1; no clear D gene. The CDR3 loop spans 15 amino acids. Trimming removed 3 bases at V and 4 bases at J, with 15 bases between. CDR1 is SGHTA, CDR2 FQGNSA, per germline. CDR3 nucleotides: TGTGCCAGCAGCTTGAGGTTTGGCGAGGGCACTGAAGCTTTCTTT. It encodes CASSLRFGEGTEAFF.

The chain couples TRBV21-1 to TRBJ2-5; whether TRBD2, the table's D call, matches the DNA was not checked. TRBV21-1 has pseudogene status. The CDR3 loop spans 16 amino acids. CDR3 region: CASSDCGGLFQETQYF. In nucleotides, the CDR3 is TGTGCCAGCAGCGATTGCGGGGGGTTATTCCAAGAGACCCAGTACTTC.

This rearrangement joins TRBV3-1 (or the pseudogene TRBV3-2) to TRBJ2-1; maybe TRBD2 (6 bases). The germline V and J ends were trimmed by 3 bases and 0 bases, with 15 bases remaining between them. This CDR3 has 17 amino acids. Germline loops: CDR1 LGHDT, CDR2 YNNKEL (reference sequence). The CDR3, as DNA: TGTGCCAGCAGCCAGGTCACCGGGACTTACTCCTACAATGAGCAGTTCTTC. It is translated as CASSQVTGTYSYNEQFF.

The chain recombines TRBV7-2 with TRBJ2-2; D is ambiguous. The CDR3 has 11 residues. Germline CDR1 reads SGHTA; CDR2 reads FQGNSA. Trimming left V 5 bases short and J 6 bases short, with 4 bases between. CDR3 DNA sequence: TGTGCCAGCAGCCCAGCCGGGGAGCTGTTTTTT. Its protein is CASSPAGELFF.

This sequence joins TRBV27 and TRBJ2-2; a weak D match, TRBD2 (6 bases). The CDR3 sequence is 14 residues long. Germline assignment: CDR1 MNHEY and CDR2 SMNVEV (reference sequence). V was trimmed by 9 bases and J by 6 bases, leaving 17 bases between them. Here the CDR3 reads CARLRESGSGELFF. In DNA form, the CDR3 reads TGTGCCAGACTGAGGGAAAGCGGGTCCGGGGAGCTGTTTTTT.

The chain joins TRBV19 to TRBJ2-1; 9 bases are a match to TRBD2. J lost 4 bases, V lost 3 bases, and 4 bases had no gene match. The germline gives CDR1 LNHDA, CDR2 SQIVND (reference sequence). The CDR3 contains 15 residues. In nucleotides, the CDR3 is TGTGCCAGTAGTATGGCTAGCGGGACTTACAATGAGCAGTTCTTC. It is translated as CASSMASGTYNEQFF.

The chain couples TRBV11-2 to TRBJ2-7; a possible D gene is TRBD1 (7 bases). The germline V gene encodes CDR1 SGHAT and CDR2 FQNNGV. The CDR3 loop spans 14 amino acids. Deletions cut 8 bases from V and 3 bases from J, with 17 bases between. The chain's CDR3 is CASGQGGSYYEQYF. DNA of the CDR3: TGTGCCAGCGGGCAGGGGGGAAGCTACTACGAGCAGTACTTC.

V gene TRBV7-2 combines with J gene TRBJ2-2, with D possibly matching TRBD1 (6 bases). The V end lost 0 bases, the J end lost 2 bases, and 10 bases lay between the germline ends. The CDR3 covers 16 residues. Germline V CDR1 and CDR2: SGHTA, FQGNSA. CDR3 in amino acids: CASSLAGALNTGELFF. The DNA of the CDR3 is TGTGCCAGCAGCTTAGCGGGGGCCCTAAACACCGGGGAGCTGTTTTTT.

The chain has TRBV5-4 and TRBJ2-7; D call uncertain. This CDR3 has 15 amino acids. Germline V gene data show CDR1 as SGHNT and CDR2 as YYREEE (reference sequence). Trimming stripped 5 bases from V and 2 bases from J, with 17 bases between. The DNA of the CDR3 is TGTGCCAGCAGTCCGCGCGCATCGCCGACCTACGAGCAGTACTTC. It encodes CASSPRASPTYEQYF.